This TCR beta chain was documented in a study of blood T cells in healthy people across ages (dated by TCRdb to between 2015 and 2017). For context, the study as a whole: In model experiments, roughly one uniquely barcoded TCR beta cDNA molecule per two T cells was captured by template switching. Age-related changes in TCR beta repertoire diversity were measured in the study by deep sequencing normalized with unique cDNA molecular identifiers. The donors were divided into four age groups: young (average approximately 17 years), middle-aged (about 39), aged (roughly 66) and long-lived (about 90). The study analyzed two additional independent replicas of 1 million unique cDNA reads from the same blood draw for two donors, one aged 18 to 29 and one aged 80 or older.

General conclusions and limits of the study: As age increased, observed TCR beta diversity per million T cells dropped in a roughly linear way, and a significant reduction was already evident by age about 40. There was a strong correlation between observed TCR beta diversity and the percentage of naive T cells measured by flow cytometry. Donor CMV infection status was unknown, potentially confounding age-related changes in expanded clonotypes. The long-lived group showed more naive CD4+ T cells, fewer expanded clones and increased TCR diversity than the aged group, suggesting age selection. Conclusive comparison of naive and antigen-experienced compartments was prevented by the profiling of bulk unsorted PBMCs. Estimates of total diversity from one million sequenced T cells were regarded as lower bounds and underestimates.

Library generation was performed with 5' RACE. The run used an Illumina HiSeq 2500. A second PCR of roughly 7 to 11 cycles was performed with a sample-barcoded 5' primer and a J-beta primer mix. Each TCR beta cDNA molecule received a unique molecular identifier from a template-switch 5' adaptor carrying 12 random nucleotides. At least 2.5 million CDR3-containing paired-end reads were obtained from each sample. First-strand cDNA synthesis was performed from all RNA using the Mint cDNA synthesis kit, with priming by a TRBC-specific oligonucleotide. After uracil-DNA glycosylase treatment, a first 18-cycle PCR used universal primers M1SS and BC2_uni_R on all cDNA. The paper's data handling went like this. Each sample was normalized by randomly selecting 1 million high-quality reads, each carrying a distinct molecular identifier. Instead of being binned into consensus sequences, reads with shared molecular identifiers were discarded. MiTCR, set to a Q25 quality threshold and the strictest error-elimination algorithm, was used for CDR3 identification, clonotype clustering and error correction. Lower-bound total TCR beta diversity was estimated with a nonparametric unseen species model using Euler transformation. In TCRdb, the public reads were trimmed at Q25 with fastp and aligned with MiXCR, with productive beta chains retained. Duplicate CDR3 protein sequences are folded into a single record with the most common DNA and genes. The V and J calls and clone size come from TCRdb's table, not from the authors' own analysis. This sample lists about 840,000 distinct CDR3 sequences; approximately 32% were detected once. Roughly a tenth of the sample rests with the top ten.

Donors were under 40 systemically healthy Caucasian individuals from Russia aged roughly 6 to 95 years. Approximately 10 milliliters of peripheral blood were collected from each donor into EDTA-treated Vacutainer tubes. Ficoll-Paque density-gradient centrifugation was used to isolate PBMCs, with at least 7 million obtained per sample. Total RNA was extracted from PBMCs with Trizol reagent, with at least 5.5 micrograms obtained per sample. For every donor, an aliquot of PBMCs went through flow cytometry to measure the percentages of naive CD45RAhigh/CD27high T cells. CDR1 and CDR2 are read off the germline V gene as SQVTM and ANQGSEA. V loses 0 bases of germline sequence and J loses 5 bases, and the interval between the two ends is 19 bases. The CDR3 runs 16 amino acids, cysteine and phenylalanine included. The only DNA kept is the CDR3, 48 bases in frame from the first base. As to this clonotype: The target of this receptor is not known. Base qualities are not at hand, and no much larger clone is one base apart.

In addition, the sample was reused for a study of T cells of mothers and their children. The other study reports the following: Nine systemically healthy Caucasian individuals served as donors, namely three mothers together with their six children. cDNA synthesis consumed the entire amount of extracted RNA, loaded at about 1.5 ug RNA in each 15 ul reaction. In the second PCR, the M1S primer introduced both the sample barcodes and 2-4 random nucleotides. Over 8.5 million TCR beta CDR3 reads were obtained for each mother, and some 3.1 million reads were obtained for each child. In both related and unrelated pairs, thymic selection shapes the output of TCR recombination in a similar way, with inherited differences having only a minor effect. Related mother-child pairs always showed normalized repertoire overlap that was slightly higher than in unrelated mother-child pairs, though the difference was never significant. With a sensitivity of approximately 100 clones per million clonotypes, no persistent microchimeric T cell clones were detected. In the study, deep NGS was used to compare the TCR beta repertoires of mothers and children, and features distinguishing related mother-child pairs from unrelated individuals were sought. On average, the children were roughly 11 +/- 4 years old, while the mothers were approximately 40 +/- 4 years old. After adapters were ligated using NEBNext reagents, the libraries underwent 100+100 nt paired-end sequencing on an Illumina HiSeq 2000. Mother and child libraries were prepared a month apart and sequenced in separate runs to prevent cross-contamination. For each donor, between about 500,000 and 2,200,000 distinct TCR beta clonotypes were identified. Naive TCR beta clonotypes were estimated from low-frequency clonotypes matched to each donor's FACS-determined naive share, without sorting.

The sequence came from a woman aged 40-49 years in good health. Sequenced input: blood. Here the chain combines TRBV29-1 and TRBJ1-1; the D gene is possibly TRBD1, with 6 bases matching. The DNA reads TGCAGCGTTGAAGATCCCTTGGGGGCGCCGGAGACTGAAGCTTTCTTT. Its product reads: CSVEDPLGAPETEAFF.